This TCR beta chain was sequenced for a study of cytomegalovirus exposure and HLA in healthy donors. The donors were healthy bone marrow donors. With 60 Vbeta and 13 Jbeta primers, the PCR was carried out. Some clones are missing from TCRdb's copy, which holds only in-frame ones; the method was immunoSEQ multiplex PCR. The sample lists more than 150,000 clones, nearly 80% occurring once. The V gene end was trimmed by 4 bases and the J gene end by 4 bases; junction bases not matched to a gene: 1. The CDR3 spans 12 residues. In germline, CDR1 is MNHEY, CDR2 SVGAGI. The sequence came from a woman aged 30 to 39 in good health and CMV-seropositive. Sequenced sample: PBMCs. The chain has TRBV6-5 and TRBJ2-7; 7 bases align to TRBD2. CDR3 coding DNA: TGTGCCAGCAGTTCGCGGGGGTACGAGCAGTACTTC. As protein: CASSSRGYEQYF.